This TCR beta chain was documented in a study of blood T cell repertoires in COVID-19. The overall study: The samples span acute and convalescent COVID-19 from the United States, Italy and Spain. T cells, B-cell-depleted T cells, or PBMCs supplied cDNA or gDNA.

Germline V gene sequence: CDR1 LNHDA, CDR2 SQIVND (reference sequence). The CDR3 runs to 15 residues. V dropped 9 bases and J dropped 7; count of bases not matched to a gene: 14. Sample share makes this clone medium-sized (0.01 to 0.1%). Per the original methods: Amplification of reference gene primers was used by the study to estimate nucleated cell counts. The data were produced by immunoSEQ multiplex PCR, yet TCRdb's version contains in-frame clones alone and is incomplete. V and J calls and clone size are given by that table; D and trimming were obtained from the DNA. The sample has 95,000 to 150,000 clones; 60% to 85% are singletons.

The sample comprised peripheral blood. The TCR was taken from a man between 65 and 85 years old with acute or convalescent COVID-19. The chain joins TRBV19 to TRBJ1-2; 10 nucleotides agree with TRBD1. CDR3 nucleotides: TGTGCCAGCAGGGCGCCGGGACAGGGGTCGGGTGGCTACACCTTC. Protein sequence: CASRAPGQGSGGYTF.